These 21 T cell receptor beta chains came from one sample sequenced in a study of Tregs in tolerant kidney transplant recipients. The protocol was immunoSEQ multiplex PCR, while the TCRdb copy is restricted to in-frame clones and leaves out a portion. The sample shows about 64,000 clones, around 87% of them seen only once. Mixed chimerism was transient after nonmyeloablative marrow transplants from related graft donors. The sample was CD4+ T cells from blood (PBMCs), taken 6 months after the transplant. The receptor set was obtained from a human patient who received a combined kidney and bone marrow transplant. The T cells may partly be graft donor cells.

This clone came up once. This chain joins TRBV9 and TRBJ1-6, with D unclear. The CDR3 runs 16 residues. CDR1 and CDR2 from the germline V gene are SGDLS and YYNGEE. Trimming cost V 5 bases and J 7 bases, with 19 bases left between them. CDR3 region: CASSLEAPPGNSPLHF. In DNA, the CDR3 is TGTGCCAGCAGTCTAGAAGCCCCCCCCGGGAATTCACCCCTCCACTTT.

The chain uses TRBV29-1 and TRBJ1-4; D call uncertain. There are 14 residues in the CDR3. The ends were cut back, 7 bases at V and 3 bases at J, with 15 bases in the middle. Germline V gives CDR1 SQVTM, CDR2 ANQGSEA. In DNA, the CDR3 is TGCAGCGCCACCCACGAGCTCGCTAATGAAAAACTGTTTTTT. This translates into CSATHELANEKLFF.

The chain carries TRBV5-6 and TRBJ2-4, with TRBD2 as a possible D gene (6 bases). V lost 4 bases, J lost 7 bases, and 9 bases lay in between. The CDR3 has 12 amino acids. Germline CDR1 reads SGHDT; CDR2 reads YYEEEE. This CDR3 reads CASSRRGNIQYF. The DNA for the CDR3 is TGTGCCAGCAGCCGACGGGGGAACATTCAGTACTTC. The whole variable domain, remainder taken from reference TRBV5-6 and TRBJ2-4, is DAGVTQSPTHLIKTRGQQVTLRCSPKSGHDTVSWYQQALGQGPQFIFQYYEEEERQRGNFPDRFSGHQFPNYSSELNVNALLLGDSALYLCASSRRGNIQYFGAGTRLSVL.

As DNA, the CDR3 is TGTGCCAGCAGCCTGCCTGACCGACCGGAGGGCTACACCTTC. It encodes CASSLPDRPEGYTF. The V gene is TRBV9, the J gene TRBJ1-2; no clear D. This CDR3 is built from 14 residues. Germline CDR1 and CDR2: SGDLS and YYNGEE. The V end was cut by 4 bases, the J end by 8 bases, with 18 bases between.

This chain connects TRBV5-1 to TRBJ1-4; D is perhaps TRBD1 (6 bases). Per germline, CDR1 SGHRS and CDR2 YFSETQ. V was trimmed by 4 bases and J by 0 bases, leaving 13 bases between them. The CDR3 is 16 residues long. This chain's CDR3 is CASSRWGTPTNEKLFF. The CDR3 DNA reads TGCGCCAGCAGCAGATGGGGGACACCAACTAATGAAAAACTGTTTTTT. Variable domain in full (rest from reference TRBV5-1 and TRBJ1-4): KAGVTQTPRYLIKTRGQQVTLSCSPISGHRSVSWYQQTPGQGLQFLFEYFSETQRNKGNFPGRFSGRQFSNSRSEMNVSTLELGDSALYLCASSRWGTPTNEKLFFGSGTQLSVL.

This chain uses TRBV2 with TRBJ1-5; 8 bases map to TRBD1. The CDR3 is 16 residues long. V lost 3 bases to trimming and J lost 2 bases; unmatched junction nucleotides: 6. Germline CDR1 is SNHLY and CDR2 is FYNNEI. CDR3 in DNA: TGTGCCAGCAGTGAGGACAGGGTTTGGGGCAATCAGCCCCAGCATTTT. Residues: CASSEDRVWGNQPQHF.

The V and J genes are TRBV13 and TRBJ1-5; D not resolved. V lost 3 bases and J 9 bases, leaving 12 bases between the germline ends. From germline, CDR1 is PRHDT and CDR2 FYEKMQ (reference sequence). The CDR3 length is 13 residues. Here the CDR3 DNA reads TGTGCCAGCAGCTTGGCAGCCGAGGGGCCCCAGCATTTT. Translated, it gives CASSLAAEGPQHF.

This clone was recorded only once. The J gene is TRBJ2-2, the V gene TRBV19; D call uncertain. V dropped 1 base and J dropped 4 bases, with 10 bases sitting between them. The germline V gene encodes CDR1 LNHDA and CDR2 SQIVND (reference sequence). The CDR3 loop spans 15 amino acids. The DNA of the CDR3 is TGTGCCAGTAGTATAGGCCGCGGAGTCACCGGGGAGCTGTTTTTT. Translating gives CASSIGRGVTGELFF.

The chain employs TRBV7-2 and TRBJ1-4; a possible D gene is TRBD1 (6 bases). The CDR3 extends over 15 amino acids. Germline CDR1 reads SGHTA; CDR2 reads FQGNSA. Between the trimmed V and J ends, which lost 5 bases and 5 bases, there was a span of 15 bases. The CDR3 region is CASSQLWGGNEKLFF. CDR3 sequence (DNA): TGTGCCAGCAGCCAACTCTGGGGGGGCAATGAAAAACTGTTTTTT.

V gene TRBV10-3 combines with J gene TRBJ1-6, with 11 nucleotides matching TRBD1. The V and J ends lost 8 bases and 10 bases, in that order; junction bases with no gene match: 7. This CDR3 is built from 14 residues. The V gene's germline CDR1 is ENHRY and CDR2 SYGVKD. The CDR3 loop is CAIGPGTGGSPLHF. In nucleotides, the CDR3 is TGTGCCATCGGGCCCGGGACAGGGGGGTCACCCCTCCACTTT.

J is TRBJ2-1 and V is TRBV5-1; D gene unclear. Germline V gene data show CDR1 as SGHRS and CDR2 as YFSETQ. CDR3 length: 12 amino acids. Trimming pared 4 bases from V and 4 bases from J, leaving 6 bases between. CDR3 residues: CASSLQYNEQFF. The CDR3 DNA sequence: TGCGCCAGCAGCCTTCAGTACAATGAGCAGTTCTTC.

This clone was seen more than once but under ten times. The J gene is TRBJ2-7, the V gene TRBV29-1; D possibly corresponds to TRBD2 (6 bases). V was pared by 7 bases and J by 0 bases, with 13 bases between. Per the germline V gene, CDR1 is SQVTM and CDR2 is ANQGSEA. This CDR3 is built from 13 residues. The CDR3 is CSAAEGISYEQYF. In nucleotides, the CDR3 is TGCAGCGCTGCGGAGGGAATCTCCTACGAGCAGTACTTC.

The chain links TRBV19 to TRBJ2-2, with D possibly matching TRBD2 (5 bases). V lost 1 base and J 7 bases, leaving 13 bases between the germline ends. Germline V gives CDR1 LNHDA, CDR2 SQIVND (reference sequence). This CDR3 contains 15 residues. The DNA for the CDR3 is TGTGCCAGTAGTATAGGTGCCTTAGAGGGCGGGGAGCTGTTTTTT. This encodes CASSIGALEGGELFF.

The chain has TRBV9 and TRBJ1-1; D may be TRBD1 (5 bases). CDR1 is SGDLS and CDR2 is YYNGEE in the germline V gene. The CDR3 consists of 15 residues. V was pared by 1 base and J by 1 base, with 11 bases between. CDR3 sequence reads: CASSVFGAANTEAFF. CDR3 nucleotides: TGTGCCAGCAGCGTATTTGGGGCAGCGAACACTGAAGCTTTCTTT.

J is TRBJ2-2 and V is TRBV7-6, with 9 positions matching TRBD2. Trimming at V came to 5 bases and at J to 1 base, leaving 8 bases not matched to a gene. The CDR3 totals 17 residues. In germline, CDR1 is SGHVS, CDR2 FNYEAQ. CDR3 nucleotide sequence: TGTGCCAGCAGCCCCCGGCTAGCGGGGCAGAACACCGGGGAGCTGTTTTTT. Translation: CASSPRLAGQNTGELFF.

This chain uses TRBV7-6 with TRBJ2-3; D is unresolved. The CDR3 has 14 amino acids. Germline V CDR1 and CDR2: SGHVS, FNYEAQ. V lost 3 bases and J 1 base, leaving 8 bases between the germline ends. The CDR3 DNA reads TGTGCCAGCAGCTTGCGCCCCGGCACAGATACGCAGTATTTT. It encodes CASSLRPGTDTQYF.

This chain uses TRBV19 with TRBJ1-5; weak D call: TRBD1 (6 bases). The CDR3 contains 15 residues. Looked up from germline, CDR1 is LNHDA and CDR2 is SQIVND (reference sequence). V was trimmed by 7 bases and J by 0 bases, leaving 13 bases between them. CDR3 in amino acids: CASTRTELSNQPQHF. CDR3 nucleotide sequence: TGTGCCAGTACCCGGACAGAGCTTAGCAATCAGCCCCAGCATTTT.

The chain couples TRBV7-2 to TRBJ2-2; no clear D gene. CDR1 is SGHTA, CDR2 FQGNSA, per germline. V was pared by 5 bases and J by 1 base, with 2 bases between. This CDR3 spans 12 amino acids. In DNA form, the CDR3 reads TGTGCCAGCAGCCGGAACACCGGGGAGCTGTTTTTT. Residues: CASSRNTGELFF.

This chain connects TRBV19 to TRBJ1-2; 9 nucleotides agree with TRBD1. Germline V gene data show CDR1 as LNHDA and CDR2 as SQIVND (reference sequence). J was trimmed by 4 bases and V by 8 bases; bases with no gene match: 5. The CDR3 runs to 13 residues. CDR3 coding DNA: TGTGCCAGTGGGGGACAGGGCCTCTATGGCTACACCTTC. Protein sequence: CASGGQGLYGYTF.

CDR3 sequence reads: CASSLYAGGRKDTGELFF. CDR3 DNA sequence: TGTGCCAGCAGCTTATACGCGGGGGGCCGCAAGGACACCGGGGAGCTGTTTTTT. The V and J genes are TRBV7-9 and TRBJ2-2; 8 bases map to TRBD2. The germline V gene has CDR1 SEHNR and CDR2 FQNEAQ (reference sequence). Unmatched junction bases numbered 11, after V lost 2 bases and J lost 3 bases. The length of the CDR3 is 18 residues.

This chain joins TRBV4-3 and TRBJ2-2, with D hard to call. The germline gives CDR1 LGHNA, CDR2 YSLEER. The CDR3 has 15 amino acids. Trimming took 0 bases from V and 1 from J, leaving 6 bases between them. The CDR3, as DNA: TGCGCCAGCAGCCAAGAGTTGAGGAACACCGGGGAGCTGTTTTTT. It yields the protein CASSQELRNTGELFF.